Listed below are T cell receptor beta chains from one sample, sequenced in a study of shared clonotypes between healthy human individuals. Sequenced by immunoSEQ multiplex PCR; TCRdb stores in-frame clones only, minus some. The sample contains around 940,000 clones, about 80% of which appear only once. Sequencing was performed on memory CD4+ T cells sorted from blood. The receptors come from a man younger than 30 in good health. Each CDR3 is given with its conserved first and last residue. The D gene is left open where the match is weak. Rows may omit the clone size; those that give it use once, few, many or a size class.

CDR3: CASRQQGLAGGTEQFF
DNA: TGCGCCAGCAGACAACAAGGACTAGCGGGAGGAACGGAGCAGTTCTTC
J: TRBJ2-1
D: TRBD2
size: NA
V: TRBV5-1

CDR3: CASSLNKPGNTIYF
DNA: TGTGCCAGCAGCTTGAATAAACCTGGAAACACCATATATTTT
J: TRBJ1-3
D: NA
size: NA
V: TRBV7-6

CDR3: CASSSPGTEVYYGYTF
DNA: TGTGCCAGCAGTTCCCCTGGGACGGAGGTTTACTATGGCTACACCTTC
J: TRBJ1-2
D: NA
size: NA
V: TRBV28

CDR3: CAWEGAGGYTF
DNA: TGTGCCTGGGAGGGGGCCGGTGGCTACACCTTC
J: TRBJ1-2
D: TRBD1
size: NA
V: TRBV30

CDR3: CASSLSGTSSYEQYF
DNA: TGTGCCAGCAGCCTTTCCGGGACTAGCTCCTACGAGCAGTACTTC
J: TRBJ2-7
D: TRBD2
size: NA
V: TRBV5-6

CDR3: CASSPSGQGTNIQYF
DNA: TGTGCCAGCAGCCCAAGCGGACAGGGAACCAACATTCAGTACTTC
J: TRBJ2-4
D: TRBD1
size: NA
V: TRBV9

CDR3: CASSTRGRLGEQFF
DNA: TGTGCCAGCAGCACACGGGGGCGGCTTGGTGAGCAGTTCTTC
J: TRBJ2-1
D: NA
size: NA
V: TRBV5-8

CDR3: CASSRKQGEKLFF
DNA: TGTGCCAGCAGCCGTAAACAGGGTGAAAAACTGTTTTTT
J: TRBJ1-4
D: NA
size: NA
V: TRBV6-5

CDR3: CASSLAGGRDTQYF
DNA: TGTGCCAGCAGCTTAGCGGGGGGTAGGGATACGCAGTATTTT
J: TRBJ2-3
D: NA
size: NA
V: TRBV7-2

CDR3: CASSSWGTSNEKLFF
DNA: TGTGCCAGCAGTTCCTGGGGCACAAGCAATGAAAAACTGTTTTTT
J: TRBJ1-4
D: NA
size: NA
V: TRBV28

CDR3: CASSEGQASSYEQYF
DNA: TGTGCCAGCAGTGAAGGGCAGGCTAGCTCCTACGAGCAGTACTTC
J: TRBJ2-7
D: NA
size: NA
V: TRBV6-1

CDR3: CATSREGTGSDTQYF
DNA: TGTGCCACCAGCAGAGAAGGAACAGGGTCAGATACGCAGTATTTT
J: TRBJ2-3
D: NA
size: NA
V: TRBV15

CDR3: CAISDSGWGYEQYF
DNA: TGTGCCATCAGTGATTCAGGGTGGGGCTACGAGCAGTACTTC
J: TRBJ2-7
D: NA
size: NA
V: TRBV10-3

CDR3: CASSQDRLPQGEQFF
DNA: TGTGCCAGCAGCCAAGATCGGCTCCCCCAGGGTGAGCAGTTCTTC
J: TRBJ2-1
D: NA
size: NA
V: TRBV14

CDR3: CASSQELAYIQYF
DNA: TGCGCCAGCAGCCAAGAGCTAGCCTACATTCAGTACTTC
J: TRBJ2-4
D: NA
size: NA
V: TRBV4-3

CDR3: CASSLQGDSNQPQHF
DNA: TGCGCCAGCAGCCTACAGGGGGATAGCAATCAGCCCCAGCATTTT
J: TRBJ1-5
D: TRBD1
size: few
V: TRBV5-1

CDR3: CASSPGLHYGYTF
DNA: TGTGCCAGCTCACCGGGGCTTCACTATGGCTACACCTTC
J: TRBJ1-2
D: NA
size: NA
V: TRBV18

CDR3: CASSLSLETQYF
DNA: TGTGCCAGCAGCTTATCCCTAGAGACCCAGTACTTC
J: TRBJ2-5
D: NA
size: NA
V: TRBV7-9

CDR3: CASSPTSYEQYF
DNA: TGTGCCAGCAGCCCCACATCCTACGAGCAGTACTTC
J: TRBJ2-7
D: NA
size: once
V: TRBV6-5

CDR3: CAWSGLGIWEKLFF
DNA: TGTGCCTGGAGCGGGCTAGGGATTTGGGAAAAACTGTTTTTT
J: TRBJ1-4
D: NA
size: NA
V: TRBV30

CDR3: CASSVQGDGNTIYF
DNA: TGTGCCAGCAGTGTTCAGGGGGATGGAAACACCATATATTTT
J: TRBJ1-3
D: TRBD1
size: NA
V: TRBV2

CDR3: CASSSPGGGPGYTF
DNA: TGTGCCAGCAGCTCCCCCGGGGGGGGTCCTGGCTACACCTTC
J: TRBJ1-2
D: NA
size: NA
V: TRBV7-2

CDR3: CASSSLTDTQYF
DNA: TGTGCCAGCAGCTCCCTCACAGATACGCAGTATTTT
J: TRBJ2-3
D: NA
size: NA
V: TRBV7-9

CDR3: CASSYHQGQVEQYF
DNA: TGTGCCAGCAGTTACCACCAGGGACAGGTCGAGCAGTACTTC
J: TRBJ2-7
D: TRBD1
size: NA
V: TRBV6-5

CDR3: CASSYSGSYEKLFF
DNA: TGTGCCAGCAGTTACAGCGGGTCTTATGAAAAACTGTTTTTT
J: TRBJ1-4
D: NA
size: NA
V: TRBV28

CDR3: CASSSVPAYGYTF
DNA: TGTGCCAGTAGCTCGGTGCCGGCCTATGGCTACACCTTC
J: TRBJ1-2
D: NA
size: NA
V: TRBV19

CDR3: CASSLGPGTGGPTLGELFF
DNA: TGTGCCAGCAGCTTAGGACCCGGGACAGGGGGTCCAACGCTCGGAGAACTGTTTTTT
J: TRBJ1-4
D: TRBD1
size: NA
V: TRBV7-6

CDR3: CASSKRQGTTEAFF
DNA: TGTGCCAGCAGTAAGCGACAGGGTACGACTGAAGCTTTCTTT
J: TRBJ1-1
D: TRBD1
size: NA
V: TRBV6-1

CDR3: CASRGQGSNSPYEQYF
DNA: TGTGCCAGCAGAGGACAGGGCTCGAATTCCCCCTACGAGCAGTACTTC
J: TRBJ2-7
D: TRBD1
size: NA
V: TRBV6-6

CDR3: CASITLGLGVDYGYTF
DNA: TGTGCCAGCATTACCCTAGGACTCGGGGTGGACTATGGCTACACCTTC
J: TRBJ1-2
D: NA
size: NA
V: TRBV6-8

CDR3: CASSVSGTSSGANVLTF
DNA: TGTGCCAGCAGCGTATCAGGAACTAGCTCTGGGGCCAACGTCCTGACTTTC
J: TRBJ2-6
D: NA
size: NA
V: TRBV9

CDR3: CASITGGFNYGYTF
DNA: TGTGCCAGCATAACAGGGGGTTTTAACTATGGCTACACCTTC
J: TRBJ1-2
D: TRBD1
size: NA
V: TRBV28

CDR3: CASSQVAGTGRDTQYF
DNA: TGCGCCAGCAGCCAAGTAGCCGGGACAGGGAGGGATACGCAGTATTTT
J: TRBJ2-3
D: TRBD1
size: NA
V: TRBV4-3

CDR3: CASSPVITDTQYF
DNA: TGTGCCAGCTCACCCGTGATCACAGATACGCAGTATTTT
J: TRBJ2-3
D: NA
size: NA
V: TRBV18

CDR3: CASSLGSYNEQFF
DNA: TGTGCCAGCAGCTTAGGTTCCTACAATGAGCAGTTCTTC
J: TRBJ2-1
D: NA
size: NA
V: TRBV7-9

CDR3: CASSSDSHSGNTIYF
DNA: TGTGCCAGCAGCTCAGACAGTCACTCTGGAAACACCATATATTTT
J: TRBJ1-3
D: NA
size: NA
V: TRBV7-2

CDR3: CAIRDRGLSSTEAFF
DNA: TGTGCCATCAGAGACAGGGGTTTGTCGAGCACTGAAGCTTTCTTT
J: TRBJ1-1
D: TRBD1
size: NA
V: TRBV10-3

CDR3: CASSERASGWAKETQYF
DNA: TGTGCCAGCAGTGAAAGGGCCTCAGGGTGGGCTAAAGAGACCCAGTACTTC
J: TRBJ2-5
D: NA
size: NA
V: TRBV2

CDR3: CAISNTGGNTEAFF
DNA: TGTGCCATCAGTAACACAGGGGGAAACACTGAAGCTTTCTTT
J: TRBJ1-1
D: TRBD1
size: NA
V: TRBV10-3

CDR3: CASTASGRVRETQYF
DNA: TGTGCCAGCACGGCTAGCGGGAGGGTAAGGGAGACCCAGTACTTC
J: TRBJ2-5
D: TRBD2
size: NA
V: TRBV6-1

CDR3: CASSLTAAGGVDTQYF
DNA: TGTGCCAGCAGCTTAACCGCTGCAGGAGGGGTAGATACGCAGTATTTT
J: TRBJ2-3
D: NA
size: NA
V: TRBV11-3

CDR3: CASSTGQGVNTEAFF
DNA: TGCGCCAGCAGCACCGGCCAGGGGGTGAACACTGAAGCTTTCTTT
J: TRBJ1-1
D: TRBD1
size: NA
V: TRBV5-1

CDR3: CASSEAIGHYQPQHF
DNA: TGTGCCAGCAGTGAAGCTATTGGGCACTATCAGCCCCAGCATTTT
J: TRBJ1-5
D: NA
size: NA
V: TRBV6-1

CDR3: CASSQRTRPVNSPLHF
DNA: TGTGCCAGCAGCCAAAGGACAAGACCAGTCAATTCACCCCTCCACTTT
J: TRBJ1-6
D: NA
size: NA
V: TRBV2

CDR3: CASSRTSGMYEQYF
DNA: TGTGCCAGCAGTAGAACTAGCGGGATGTACGAGCAGTACTTC
J: TRBJ2-7
D: TRBD2
size: once
V: TRBV6-5

CDR3: CASSKTGTAYEQYF
DNA: TGTGCCAGTAGTAAAACCGGGACGGCCTACGAGCAGTACTTC
J: TRBJ2-7
D: NA
size: NA
V: TRBV19

CDR3: CASRGTGGNYGYTF
DNA: TGTGCCAGCAGGGGGACAGGGGGCAACTATGGCTACACCTTC
J: TRBJ1-2
D: TRBD1
size: few
V: TRBV28

CDR3: CASSLGGGSSAFF
DNA: TGTGCCAGCAGTTTAGGCGGCGGGAGTAGTGCTTTCTTT
J: TRBJ1-1
D: NA
size: NA
V: TRBV28

CDR3: CASYSPRKIAGYTF
DNA: TGTGCCAGTTATTCCCCAAGGAAAATAGCTGGCTACACCTTC
J: TRBJ1-2
D: NA
size: NA
V: TRBV21-1

CDR3: CASSSLPGTGEETQYF
DNA: TGTGCCAGCAGCTCTCTACCCGGGACAGGAGAAGAGACCCAGTACTTC
J: TRBJ2-5
D: TRBD1
size: NA
V: TRBV7-3

CDR3: CASSPGTGPTGELFF
DNA: TGTGCCAGCAGCCCCGGGACAGGGCCCACCGGGGAGCTGTTTTTT
J: TRBJ2-2
D: TRBD1
size: NA
V: TRBV6-5

CDR3: CASGLNHPTDTQYF
DNA: TGTGCTAGTGGTTTGAACCACCCCACAGATACGCAGTATTTT
J: TRBJ2-3
D: NA
size: NA
V: TRBV12-5

CDR3: CSDGRGPNTEAFF
DNA: TGCAGCGACGGGCGGGGACCAAACACTGAAGCTTTCTTT
J: TRBJ1-1
D: NA
size: NA
V: TRBV29-1

CDR3: CASSLAGTDSFF
DNA: TGTGCCAGCAGCTTGGCCGGGACAGACTCGTTCTTC
J: TRBJ2-1
D: TRBD1
size: NA
V: TRBV5-6

CDR3: CATSERGSTDTQYF
DNA: TGTGCCACCAGCGAGCGGGGGAGCACAGATACGCAGTATTTT
J: TRBJ2-3
D: TRBD2
size: NA
V: TRBV15

CDR3: CASSTRPGKGVSSYNEQFF
DNA: TGTGCCAGCAGCACCCGGCCTGGAAAAGGTGTTTCTTCATACAATGAGCAGTTCTTC
J: TRBJ2-1
D: NA
size: once
V: TRBV13

CDR3: CASSSGVSARWETQYF
DNA: TGTGCCAGCAGCTCGGGGGTTAGCGCCAGATGGGAGACCCAGTACTTC
J: TRBJ2-5
D: NA
size: NA
V: TRBV7-2

CDR3: CASSPGQTNTEAFF
DNA: TGTGCCAGCAGTCCGGGACAGACGAACACTGAAGCTTTCTTT
J: TRBJ1-1
D: TRBD1
size: NA
V: TRBV28

CDR3: CASSLSQGGSETQYF
DNA: TGTGCCAGCAGCTTAAGTCAGGGCGGTTCAGAGACCCAGTACTTC
J: TRBJ2-5
D: NA
size: NA
V: TRBV11-2

CDR3: CASSQAYEQYF
DNA: TGTGCCAGCAGCCAGGCGTACGAGCAGTACTTC
J: TRBJ2-7
D: NA
size: NA
V: TRBV14